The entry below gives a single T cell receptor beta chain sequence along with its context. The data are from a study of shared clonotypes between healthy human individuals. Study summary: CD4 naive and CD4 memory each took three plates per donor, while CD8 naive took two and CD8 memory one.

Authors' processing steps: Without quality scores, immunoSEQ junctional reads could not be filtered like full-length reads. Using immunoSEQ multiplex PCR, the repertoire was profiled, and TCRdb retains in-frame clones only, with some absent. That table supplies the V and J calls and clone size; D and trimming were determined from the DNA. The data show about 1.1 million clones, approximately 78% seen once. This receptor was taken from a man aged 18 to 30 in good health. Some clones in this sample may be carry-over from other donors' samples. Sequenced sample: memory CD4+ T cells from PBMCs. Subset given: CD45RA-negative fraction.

Here the CDR3 reads CASSGVRGNGETQYF. As DNA, the CDR3 is TGTGCCAGCAGCGGGGTACGGGGTAACGGCGAGACCCAGTACTTC. The chain links TRBV5-5 to TRBJ2-5; D perhaps matches TRBD2 (5 bases). Germline values: CDR1 SGHKS, CDR2 YYEKEE (reference sequence). This CDR3 has 15 amino acids. The V end was cut by 4 bases, the J end by 5 bases, with 18 bases between.